The 14 T cell receptor beta chains listed next were all sequenced from one sample in a study of OX40 agonist ivuxolimab in advanced cancers. Library preparation employed the immunoSEQ multiplex PCR assay. TCRdb re-hosts the immuneACCESS table, in-frame sequences only. Its copies lack some clones; in the studies checked, an unresolved V gene accounts for under half of them, and the cause for the rest is not known. For this sample the table gives around 90,000 clones, of which roughly nine tenths were detected only once. About 2.5% of the sample belongs to the ten largest clones. The sample in question was CD4+ or CD8+ T cells sorted from blood, obtained in a trial of the OX40 agonist ivuxolimab. All receptors come from an adult with an advanced solid tumor such as melanoma, head and neck, liver or kidney cancer.

The chain uses TRBV14 and TRBJ2-3; weak D call: TRBD1 (5 bases). In germline, CDR1 is SGHDN, CDR2 FVKESK. The CDR3 has 12 residues. V was clipped by 5 bases and J by 7 bases, with 10 bases between them. Written as DNA, the CDR3 is TGTGCCAGCAGCGACTCAGGGAATACGCAGTATTTT. It encodes CASSDSGNTQYF. The complete variable domain, with remaining parts taken from reference TRBV14 and TRBJ2-3, reads EAGVTQFPSHSVIEKGQTVTLRCDPISGHDNLYWYRRVMGKEIKFLLHFVKESKQDESGMPNNRFLAERTGGTYSTLKVQPAELEDSGVYFCASSDSGNTQYFGPGTRLTVL.

The chain combines TRBV11-2 with TRBJ2-4; TRBD2 aligns across 9 bases. The CDR3 length is 13 residues. CDR1 is SGHAT and CDR2 is FQNNGV in the germline V gene. V lost 5 bases and J lost 7; bases outside the gene matches: 3. CDR3 region: CASSIAGENIQYF. DNA of the CDR3: TGTGCCAGCAGCATAGCGGGAGAGAACATTCAGTACTTC. The whole variable domain, remainder taken from reference TRBV11-2 and TRBJ2-4, is EAGVAQSPRYKIIEKRQSVAFWCNPISGHATLYWYQQILGQGPKLLIQFQNNGVVDDSQLPKDRFSAERLKGVDSTLKIQPAKLEDSAVYLCASSIAGENIQYFGAGTRLSVL.

The V gene is TRBV29-1, the J gene TRBJ1-1, with D possibly being TRBD1 (5 bases). The CDR3 consists of 13 residues. Germline-derived CDR1 and CDR2 are SQVTM and ANQGSEA. The V end was cut by 2 bases, the J end by 4 bases, with 11 bases between. The CDR3 spells CSVESPGPTEAFF. In DNA form, the CDR3 reads TGCAGCGTTGAATCCCCAGGGCCCACTGAAGCTTTCTTT.

Regarding this clone: Other DNA sequences in this sample translate to the same CDR3. This sequence joins TRBV5-1 and TRBJ2-2; D gene ambiguous. The CDR3 sequence is 15 residues long. V was trimmed by 0 bases and J by 0 bases, leaving 6 bases between them. The germline gives CDR1 SGHRS, CDR2 YFSETQ. The CDR3 DNA reads TGCGCCAGCAGCTTGGGCGGAGCGAACACCGGGGAGCTGTTTTTT. Protein: CASSLGGANTGELFF.

J is TRBJ1-2 and V is TRBV7-2, with D unclear. Germline V gene data show CDR1 as SGHTA and CDR2 as FQGNSA. The CDR3 is made up of 15 amino acids. Trimming cost V 1 base and J 8 bases, with 17 bases left between them. CDR3: CASSLVAGQATGYTF. The CDR3 DNA reads as TGTGCCAGCAGCTTAGTTGCCGGGCAGGCGACCGGCTACACCTTC.

The chain combines TRBV6-6 with TRBJ1-1; 7 bases fit TRBD1. The germline V gene encodes CDR1 MNHNY and CDR2 SVGAGI (reference sequence). Trimming took 2 bases from V and 6 from J; bases not matched to a gene: 12. This CDR3 region has 16 residues. In nucleotides, the CDR3 is TGTGCCAGCAGTTACCGACACCTACAGGGGATTGCTGAAGCTTTCTTT. This sequence encodes CASSYRHLQGIAEAFF.

The chain links TRBV28 to TRBJ2-2, with 9 nucleotides matching TRBD1. This CDR3 has 16 amino acids. V shed 5 bases and J 5 bases; nucleotides not matched to a gene: 9. Germline-derived CDR1 and CDR2 are MDHEN and SYDVKM. CDR3 in amino acids: CASSAGDRVFTGELFF. Written as DNA, the CDR3 is TGTGCCAGCAGTGCCGGGGACAGGGTGTTTACCGGGGAGCTGTTTTTT. The full variable domain, completed using reference TRBV28 and TRBJ2-2, is DVKVTQSSRYLVKRTGEKVFLECVQDMDHENMFWYRQDPGLGLRLIYFSYDVKMKEKGDIPEGYSVSREKKERFSLILESASTNQTSMYLCASSAGDRVFTGELFFGEGSRLTVL.

The rearrangement uses TRBV6-6 and TRBJ1-5, with D possibly being TRBD1 (6 bases). CDR1 and CDR2 (germline): MNHNY, SVGAGI (reference sequence). Trimming pared 6 bases from V and 6 bases from J, leaving 12 bases between. There are 13 residues in the CDR3. In DNA, the CDR3 is TGTGCCAGCAGCGGTCGAGGGGGTCAGCCCCAGCATTTT. Translating it yields CASSGRGGQPQHF.

V and J are TRBV27 and TRBJ1-6; D is undetermined. Per germline, CDR1 MNHEY and CDR2 SMNVEV (reference sequence). The CDR3 extends over 17 amino acids. Trimming shortened V by 5 bases and J by 10 bases, and 24 bases separated the two germline ends. The CDR3 sequence is CASSARKTLWVSSPLHF. The CDR3 DNA sequence: TGTGCCAGCAGTGCCCGAAAGACGCTCTGGGTGTCCTCACCCCTCCACTTT.

The V call is TRBV5-5, the J call TRBJ2-7, with unresolved D. The CDR3 totals 18 residues. Trimming removed 7 bases from V and 0 bases from J, with 26 bases in between. CDR1 SGHKS and CDR2 YYEKEE come from the germline V gene (reference sequence). CDR3 nucleotide sequence: TGTGCCAGCGGACCCCCACCCCCCCCGGGCCAGAGCTCCTACGAGCAGTACTTC. It encodes CASGPPPPPGQSSYEQYF.

The chain joins TRBV27 to TRBJ1-2, with 11 bases that match TRBD1. The germline gives CDR1 MNHEY, CDR2 SMNVEV (reference sequence). The J segment lost 8 bases and the V segment lost 5 bases, leaving 13 bases of the junction unmatched. The CDR3 contains 16 residues. The CDR3: CASSVGQGASVGGYTF. In nucleotides, the CDR3 is TGTGCCAGCAGTGTTGGACAGGGGGCATCGGTTGGCGGCTACACCTTC.

This rearrangement joins TRBV9 to TRBJ2-2, with 11 bases aligning to TRBD2. Trimming at V came to 2 bases and at J to 8 bases, leaving 5 bases not matched to a gene. The length of the CDR3 is 15 residues. Germline lookup yields CDR1 SGDLS and CDR2 YYNGEE. CDR3 DNA sequence: TGTGCCAGCAGCGTGACTAGCGGGATTGCGGGGGAGCTGTTTTTT. This gives the protein CASSVTSGIAGELFF.

This chain links TRBV9 with TRBJ2-5; 12 bases are shared with TRBD1. Germline V CDR1 and CDR2: SGDLS, YYNGEE. The CDR3 extends over 16 amino acids. J gave up 4 bases and V 0 bases, and 4 bases lay outside the gene matches. The CDR3 bases are TGTGCCAGCAGCGTAGCCGGGACAGGGGGCCTAGAGACCCAGTACTTC. Translated: CASSVAGTGGLETQYF.

This clone was counted once. The chain links TRBV9 to TRBJ2-3; 12 bases map to TRBD2. This CDR3 is built from 16 residues. Germline V gives CDR1 SGDLS, CDR2 YYNGEE. The V segment lost 3 bases and the J segment 2 bases; nucleotides outside the gene matches: 4. The CDR3 is CASSAGLAGYTDTQYF. The CDR3 DNA reads as TGTGCCAGCAGCGCCGGACTAGCGGGGTACACAGATACGCAGTATTTT. The variable domain in full, with the rest retrieved from reference TRBV9 and TRBJ2-3, is DSGVTQTPKHLITATGQRVTLRCSPRSGDLSVYWYQQSLDQGLQFLIQYYNGEERAKGNILERFSAQQFPDLHSELNLSSLELGDSALYFCASSAGLAGYTDTQYFGPGTRLTVL.